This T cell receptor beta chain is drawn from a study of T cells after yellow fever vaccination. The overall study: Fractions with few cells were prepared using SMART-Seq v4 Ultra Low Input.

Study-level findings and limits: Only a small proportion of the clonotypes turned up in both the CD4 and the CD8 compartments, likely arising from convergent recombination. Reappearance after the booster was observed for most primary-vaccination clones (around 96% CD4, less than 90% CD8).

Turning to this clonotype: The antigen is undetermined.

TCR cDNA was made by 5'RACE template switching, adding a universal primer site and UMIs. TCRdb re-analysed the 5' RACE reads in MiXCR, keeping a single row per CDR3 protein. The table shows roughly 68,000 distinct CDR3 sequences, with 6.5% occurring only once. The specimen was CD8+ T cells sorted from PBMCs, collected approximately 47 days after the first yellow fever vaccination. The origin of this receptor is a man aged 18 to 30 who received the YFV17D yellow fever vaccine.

CDR3 bases: TGTGCCAGCAGAGCAGGGTCTGATACGCAGTATTTT. Amino acids: CASRAGSDTQYF. The rearrangement links TRBV7-9 to TRBJ2-3; D is possibly TRBD1 (5 bases). Germline lookup yields CDR1 SEHNR and CDR2 FQNEAQ (reference sequence). V lost 6 bases to trimming and J lost 6 bases, with 10 bases between them. This CDR3 has 12 amino acids.